The 13 T cell receptor beta chains presented below share a single source sample, sequenced in a study of T cells in Graves' hyperthyroidism and ophthalmopathy. Using RNA transcripts as the source, TCR beta CDR3 regions were amplified. Primed by the HTBI set, a first-round RT-PCR was run on the TCR CDR3. TCRdb re-analysed the multiplex PCR reads in MiXCR, keeping a single row per CDR3 protein. The table lists around 440,000 distinct CDR3 sequences, about 15% of them singletons. The specimen was blood. These receptors were taken from a woman under 30 with Graves' hyperthyroidism.

The chain employs TRBV12-3 or TRBV12-4 and TRBJ1-5; 8 bases map to TRBD1. The V segment lost 0 bases and the J segment 0 bases; nucleotides outside the gene matches: 7. The CDR3 has 18 residues. The CDR3 DNA reads TGTGCCAGCAGTTTAGCGGTAGGCAGGGGGCTTAGCAATCAGCCCCAGCATTTT. It specifies CASSLAVGRGLSNQPQHF.

The V gene is TRBV15, the J gene TRBJ2-3; TRBD2 agrees at 13 bases. Germline assignment: CDR1 LNHNV and CDR2 YYDKDF (reference sequence). V lost 1 base to trimming and J lost 4 bases; unmatched junction nucleotides: 8. The CDR3 runs to 18 residues. The CDR3 is CATSRVRTSGRGSDTQYF. DNA of the CDR3: TGTGCCACCAGCAGAGTCAGGACTAGCGGGAGAGGCTCAGATACGCAGTATTTT.

This clonotype has ten or more counts. This chain connects TRBV5-1 to TRBJ2-3, with D possibly matching TRBD1 (6 bases). V gave up 3 bases and J gave up 5 bases, with 13 bases separating them. The CDR3 runs to 14 residues. CDR1 SGHRS and CDR2 YFSETQ come from the germline V gene. CDR3 loop: CASSWGGGKDTQYF. For the CDR3, the DNA is TGCGCCAGCAGCTGGGGTGGGGGCAAAGATACGCAGTATTTT.

This rearrangement joins TRBV4-1 to TRBJ2-3; no clear D gene. This CDR3 is 15 amino acids long. CDR1 MGHRA and CDR2 YSYEKL come from the germline V gene. V dropped 0 bases and J dropped 6 bases, with 13 bases sitting between them. The CDR3 nucleotides read TGCGCCAGCAGCCAAGATCCCTCCGGAGTGGATACGCAGTATTTT. Translated, it gives CASSQDPSGVDTQYF.

This clonotype was detected many times. The chain has TRBV12-3 or TRBV12-4 and TRBJ2-5; 10 bases map to TRBD2. The V and J ends lost 4 bases and 5 bases, in that order; junction bases with no gene match: 1. The CDR3 covers 13 residues. The CDR3 protein is CASSSSGSETQYF. The CDR3 DNA follows: TGTGCCAGCAGTTCTAGCGGGAGCGAGACCCAGTACTTC.

This clonotype came up a few times. V and J are TRBV5-5 and TRBJ2-2; D call uncertain. The CDR3 has 15 amino acids. Per the germline V gene, CDR1 is SGHKS and CDR2 is YYEKEE (reference sequence). Trimming shortened V by 4 bases and J by 4 bases, and 14 bases separated the two germline ends. DNA for the CDR3: TGTGCCAGCAGCCGGAAAGGGCCGAGCACCGGGGAGCTGTTTTTT. Its translation is CASSRKGPSTGELFF.

This clonotype was picked up many times. As DNA, the CDR3 is TGTGCCAGCAGGGGACTTTCCTCCTACAATGAGCAGTTCTTC. This sequence encodes CASRGLSSYNEQFF. V is TRBV6-1 and J is TRBJ2-1; D perhaps matches TRBD2 (6 bases). Looked up from germline, CDR1 is MNHNS and CDR2 is SASEGT. Trimming stripped 6 bases from V and 0 bases from J, with 9 bases between. The CDR3 runs 14 residues.

Ten or more counts support this clonotype. This chain connects TRBV12-5 to TRBJ2-5; 7 bases align to TRBD1. The germline gives CDR1 LGHNT, CDR2 FRNRAP. This CDR3 spans 13 amino acids. After removal of 6 bases from V and 5 bases from J, the junction contained 6 bases not matched to a gene. The CDR3 loop reads CASGPTGRETQYF. In DNA form, the CDR3 reads TGTGCTAGTGGACCGACAGGGCGTGAGACCCAGTACTTC. Full variable domain (outside the CDR3, taken from reference TRBV12-5 and TRBJ2-5): DARVTQTPRHKVTEMGQEVTMRCQPILGHNTVFWYRQTMMQGLELLAYFRNRAPLDDSGMPKDRFSAEMPDATLATLKIQPSEPRDSAVYFCASGPTGRETQYFGPGTRLLVL.

This clonotype was detected a few times. The genes are TRBV5-4 and TRBJ1-2, with no clear D. This CDR3 is built from 14 residues. CDR1 and CDR2 from the germline V gene are SGHNT and YYREEE (reference sequence). V lost 3 bases, J lost 4 bases, and 13 bases lay in between. CDR3: CASSSLLGAYGYTF. As DNA, the CDR3 is TGTGCCAGCAGCTCGCTTTTGGGAGCCTATGGCTACACCTTC.

V and J are TRBV29-1 and TRBJ2-7, with unresolved D. This CDR3 region has 12 residues. The germline CDR1 and CDR2 sequences are SQVTM and ANQGSEA. V dropped 4 bases and J dropped 2 bases, with 9 bases sitting between them. CDR3: CSVGQRAYEQYF. DNA of the CDR3: TGCAGCGTTGGTCAACGGGCCTACGAGCAGTACTTC.

This clonotype appeared many times. This chain joins TRBV29-1 and TRBJ2-4; D not resolved. Trimming left V 0 bases short and J 1 base short, with 10 bases between. The germline V gene has CDR1 SQVTM and CDR2 ANQGSEA. The CDR3 runs to 15 residues. CDR3 nucleotides: TGCAGCGTTGAAGAAGGAGCTGCGGCCAAAAACATTCAGTACTTC. Residues: CSVEEGAAAKNIQYF. Complete variable domain (other parts from reference TRBV29-1 and TRBJ2-4): SAVISQKPSRDICQRGTSLTIQCQVDSQVTMMFWYRQQPGQSLTLIATANQGSEATYESGFVIDKFPISRPNLTFSTLTVSNMSPEDSSIYLCSVEEGAAAKNIQYFGAGTRLSVL.

This clonotype appeared a few times. The chain is built from TRBV5-1 and TRBJ2-5; 14 bases agree with TRBD2. The CDR3 is 16 amino acids. Germline V gene sequence: CDR1 SGHRS, CDR2 YFSETQ. J lost 3 bases, V lost 4 bases, and 5 bases had no gene match. The CDR3 here is CASSPQTSGGEETQYF. The CDR3 nucleotides are TGCGCCAGCAGCCCGCAGACTAGCGGGGGGGAAGAGACCCAGTACTTC.

This clonotype appeared many times. This chain uses TRBV7-2 with TRBJ2-5, with 12 bases fitting TRBD1. V trimming: 8 bases; J trimming: 5 bases; junction bases outside the gene matches: 3. In germline, CDR1 is SGHTA, CDR2 FQGNSA. The CDR3 loop spans 13 amino acids. The CDR3 region has the DNA TGTGCCAGCGGAGGGACAGGGGGCGAGACCCAGTACTTC. Encoded protein: CASGGTGGETQYF.